This T cell receptor beta chain was recovered during a study of blood T cell repertoires in COVID-19. Germline loops: CDR1 SGDLS, CDR2 YYNGEE. CDR3 length: 13 residues. Turning to this clone: One junction end does not reproduce the germline sequence, and a read error may be involved.

The assay was immunoSEQ multiplex PCR, and TCRdb's table has in-frame clones only and misses some. The repertoire holds a few hundred thousand clones, with 90% as singletons. The V call is TRBV9, the J call TRBJ1-3, with D possibly being TRBD1 (6 bases). What was sequenced was PBMCs or T cells enriched from blood (not recorded which). This sequence was found in a man between 25 and 39 years old who had been exposed to COVID-19. CDR3 DNA sequence: TGTGCCAGCAGCCAGGGGTCTGGATACACCATATATTTT. It translates to CASSQGSGYTIYF.